This T cell receptor beta chain was observed in a study of T-cell memory formation after mild COVID-19. CDR1 and CDR2 from the germline V gene are SGHVS and FQNEAQ. V was trimmed by 6 bases and J by 4 bases, leaving 14 bases between them. This CDR3 comprises 14 residues. TCRdb redid the calling of the 5' RACE reads with MiXCR, one entry per CDR3 protein. Of roughly 160,000 distinct CDR3 sequences in the sample, 9.5% to 13% are singletons; the top ten hold roughly 3.8%. V and J are TRBV7-8 and TRBJ2-3; D is possibly TRBD1 (5 bases). The material sequenced was PBMCs or a T cell subset sorted from them (not recorded which). This TCR was sampled from a man aged 18-30 years who had mild COVID-19 (a few samples of this study predate the infection). Cell type and time point are not known. The CDR3 sequence is CASRRQGAPDTQYF. Written as DNA, the CDR3 is TGTGCCAGCAGGAGGCAAGGGGCCCCAGATACGCAGTATTTT.